The TCR beta chain described here comes from a study of blood T cell repertoires in COVID-19. Study summary: The United States, Italy and Spain supplied acute and convalescent COVID-19 samples. Sources were T cells, B-cell-depleted T cells, or PBMCs; the material itself was cDNA or gDNA.

Self-reported history from a screening survey and questionnaire set each donor's cohort. Either two negative PCRs, clearance, or symptom resolution qualified Cohort 3 donors as recovered. Deletions cut 4 bases from V and 2 bases from J, with 10 bases between. The germline V gene encodes CDR1 SQVTM and CDR2 ANQGSEA. This CDR3 contains 13 residues. The data were produced by immunoSEQ multiplex PCR, yet TCRdb's version contains in-frame clones alone and is incomplete. The sample records 200,000 to 250,000 clones, roughly 77% being singletons. Sequencing was done on a sample of PBMCs or T cells enriched from blood (not recorded which). The J gene is TRBJ2-3, the V gene TRBV29-1; weak D call: TRBD2 (5 bases). This clonotype was obtained from a man in his forties who had recovered from COVID-19. The CDR3 region is CSVGTGNTDTQYF. The CDR3, as DNA: TGCAGCGTTGGGACGGGGAACACAGATACGCAGTATTTT.